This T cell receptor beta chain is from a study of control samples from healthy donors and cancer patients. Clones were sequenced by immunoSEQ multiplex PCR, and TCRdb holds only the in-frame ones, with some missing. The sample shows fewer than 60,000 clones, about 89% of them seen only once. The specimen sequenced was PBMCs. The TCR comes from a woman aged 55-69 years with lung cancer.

The CDR3 loop reads CASSLDSYNEQFF. The DNA of the CDR3 is TGTGCCAGCAGCCTTGACAGCTACAATGAGCAGTTCTTC. The V and J genes are TRBV28 and TRBJ2-1; weak D call: TRBD1 (5 bases). The germline V gene has CDR1 MDHEN and CDR2 SYDVKM. Deletions cut 6 bases from V and 3 bases from J, with 9 bases between. This CDR3 contains 13 residues.